This T cell receptor beta chain stems from a study of early T cells in non-severe SARS-CoV-2 infection listed by TCRdb under 2021. Background on the whole study: TCR sequencing used bulk RNA from unsorted whole blood, so alpha and beta chains could not be paired. Study-wide conclusions, independent of this receptor: Matching against VDJdb was skewed toward anti-spike CD8 responses, likely underestimated virus-specific expansions, and missed private and CD4 specificities.

This was a case-control study nested in a cohort of healthcare workers in London, UK, who had nasopharyngeal swab PCR tests and blood samples taken every week. Healthcare workers were recruited between 23 and 31 March 2020, during the week of the UK lockdown, and were followed weekly for up to 16 weeks. The sample holds many counts of this clonotype. Its antigen has not been determined. Per-nucleotide qualities are absent, and no much larger clonotype sits a single base away. Receptor libraries were prepared by 5' RACE. The listed sequencing device is NextSeq 500. The TCR library protocol attached unique molecular identifiers to individual cDNA molecules to correct for sequencing error and PCR bias. TCR alpha and beta chains were both sequenced, and the abundances of alpha and beta sequences in each sample were closely correlated with each other. The study's processing was this. V gene, J gene and CDR3 annotation of TCR sequences was performed with Decombinator V4. Expanded TCRs were defined as changing significantly between any two time points under a Poisson model with p below 0.0001. TCR abundances were normalised to the total number of TCRs sequenced per sample and were expressed as counts per million. TRAV1-2 paired with TRAJ12, TRAJ20 or TRAJ33 defined MAIT TCRs, while TRAV10 paired with TRAJ18 defined iNKT TCRs. VDJdb, accessed 1 November 2021, was searched for CMV, EBV and SARS-CoV-2 annotated TCRs, excluding TCRs annotated for multiple antigens. TCRdb cleaned the public reads at Q25 with fastp, built clones with MiXCR and kept in-frame beta chains. CDR3 protein duplicates are merged, each entry listing the most common genes and DNA. TCRdb, not the original authors, processed these V and J calls. The sample contains approximately 48,000 distinct CDR3 sequences, about 6.5% of them found a single time. The ten top clones hold 2.5% to 3% of the sample.

Relative to germline, V is 5 bases shorter and J is 4 bases shorter, with 14 bases between their ends. The CDR3 sequence holds 14 residues, the cysteine and phenylalanine included. Here the CDR3 DNA is all that survives: 42 bases in frame from base 1. Sequenced material: whole blood, taken at baseline. This receptor chain uses TRBV12-3 or TRBV12-4 and TRBJ1-1; 6 matching bases give a weak D call of TRBD1. This receptor was obtained from an adult who was a healthcare worker with PCR-confirmed SARS-CoV-2 infection or an uninfected control (not recorded which). For the CDR3, the sequence is CASSPHPQGTEAFF. The DNA sequence is TGTGCCAGCAGTCCCCACCCACAGGGCACTGAAGCTTTCTTT.